Shown below are 2 T cell receptor beta chains from a single sample sequenced in a study of STAT5B mutations in CD4+ large granular lymphocyte leukemia. Clones were sequenced by immunoSEQ multiplex PCR, and TCRdb holds only the in-frame ones, with some missing. The sample has fewer than 25,000 clones, roughly 80% seen once. The sample comprised CD4+ T cells from blood buffy coats. The receptors here all came from a human donor in good health.

The V gene is TRBV18, the J gene TRBJ2-1; 10 bases are shared with TRBD1. Trimming cost V 2 bases and J 4 bases; bases outside gene matches: 5. The CDR3 is made up of 16 amino acids. The germline gives CDR1 KGHSH, CDR2 LQKENI. The CDR3 region has the DNA TGTGCCAGCTCACCAATGACAGGGGGCGGATACAATGAGCAGTTCTTC. This sequence encodes CASSPMTGGGYNEQFF. The variable domain in full, completed from reference TRBV18 and TRBJ2-1, reads NAGVMQNPRHLVRRRGQEARLRCSPMKGHSHVYWYRQLPEEGLKFMVYLQKENIIDESGMPKERFSAEFPKEGPSILRIQQVVRGDSAAYFCASSPMTGGGYNEQFFGPGTRLTVL.

The CDR3, as DNA: TGTGCCAGCAGCTTGGGCAGGGGACCCTACGAGCAGTACTTC. It yields the protein CASSLGRGPYEQYF. V usage is TRBV7-9 and J usage is TRBJ2-7; D perhaps matches TRBD1 (6 bases). V lost 3 bases to trimming and J lost 2 bases, with 11 bases between them. The V gene's germline CDR1 is SEHNR and CDR2 FQNEAQ (reference sequence). The CDR3 extends over 14 amino acids.